These 20 T cell receptor beta chains were sequenced from one sample in a study of cytomegalovirus exposure and HLA in healthy donors. The PCR contained 60 Vbeta and 13 Jbeta primers. Clones were sequenced by immunoSEQ multiplex PCR, and TCRdb holds only the in-frame ones, with some missing. The sample yields 43,000 or so clones, around three quarters seen once. The sample taken for sequencing was PBMCs. All receptors come from a man aged 25 to 40 in good health and CMV-seronegative.

This chain uses TRBV7-2 with TRBJ2-1; TRBD2 aligns across 13 bases. Germline CDR1 and CDR2: SGHTA and FQGNSA. The CDR3 extends over 16 amino acids. Losses at the gene ends were 5 bases for V and 6 bases for J; bases not matched to a gene: 7. CDR3 bases: TGTGCCAGCAGCCCATCGACTAGCGGGAGGCCCAATGAGCAGTTCTTC. Residues: CASSPSTSGRPNEQFF.

The CDR3: CASSSYGGSGSDTQYF. The CDR3 bases are TGTGCCAGCAGCTCATATGGGGGCAGTGGTTCAGATACGCAGTATTTT. This chain joins TRBV7-2 and TRBJ2-3; D possibly corresponds to TRBD1 (6 bases). The V and J ends lost 4 bases and 4 bases respectively, with 18 bases between them. Germline V CDR1 and CDR2: SGHTA, FQGNSA. The CDR3 is 16 residues long.

This clone has more than one count but fewer than ten. This chain connects TRBV19 to TRBJ2-5, with 7 bases identical to TRBD2. The CDR3 is 11 residues long. The V gene's germline CDR1 is LNHDA and CDR2 SQIVND (reference sequence). J lost 14 bases, V lost 10 bases, and 13 bases had no gene match. DNA of the CDR3: TGTGCCACGCAGCGGGAAGGTCAAAATTACTTC. Residues: CATQREGQNYF.

The rearrangement joins TRBV4-1 to TRBJ2-1; 10 bases fit TRBD2. After removal of 3 bases from V and 4 bases from J, the junction contained 6 bases not matched to a gene. CDR1 is MGHRA, CDR2 YSYEKL, per germline. The CDR3 loop spans 16 amino acids. The CDR3 DNA follows: TGCGCCAGCAGCCACCTTGGACTAGCGGAGTACAATGAGCAGTTCTTC. This encodes CASSHLGLAEYNEQFF.

The chain is built from TRBV11-2 and TRBJ2-7, with D possibly being TRBD2 (5 bases). Trimming took off 4 bases at V and 0 bases at J, with 19 bases between the two ends. The CDR3 is 17 amino acids. Germline lookup yields CDR1 SGHAT and CDR2 FQNNGV. This CDR3 reads CASSWAQGLPSSYEQYF. The DNA for the CDR3 is TGTGCCAGCAGCTGGGCTCAAGGACTCCCAAGCTCCTACGAGCAGTACTTC.

J is TRBJ2-1 and V is TRBV6-5; TRBD2 might be the D (5 bases). V was pared by 3 bases and J by 4 bases, with 10 bases between. This CDR3 is 14 amino acids long. Per germline, CDR1 MNHEY and CDR2 SVGAGI. The CDR3 reads CASSYRGLYNEQFF. CDR3 DNA: TGTGCCAGCAGTTATCGAGGGCTTTACAATGAGCAGTTCTTC.

About this clone itself: A junction boundary mismatches the germline segment, possibly from a read error. The V and J genes are TRBV10-2 and TRBJ1-5; D gene unclear. The V gene's germline CDR1 is WSHSY and CDR2 SAAADI. CDR3 length: 12 amino acids. CDR3 loop: CASSEGLWKMDF. For the CDR3, the DNA is TGCGCCAGCAGTGAAGGACTCTGGAAGATGGATTTT.

This chain connects TRBV7-2 to TRBJ2-3; no definite D call. The ends were cut back, 0 bases at V and 2 bases at J, with 3 bases in the middle. This CDR3 has 13 residues. Germline lookup yields CDR1 SGHTA and CDR2 FQGNSA. For the CDR3, the DNA is TGTGCCAGCAGCTTAGCGGCCACAGATACGCAGTATTTT. Translating it yields CASSLAATDTQYF.

The table lists this clone with a count of one. The V and J genes are TRBV18 and TRBJ2-1, with 10 bases lining up with TRBD1. The V and J ends lost 3 bases and 4 bases, in that order; junction bases with no gene match: 3. The CDR3 is made up of 15 amino acids. Germline V lookup: CDR1 KGHSH, CDR2 LQKENI. This CDR3 reads CASSPGDRGYNEQFF. As DNA, the CDR3 is TGTGCCAGCTCACCGGGGGACAGGGGTTACAATGAGCAGTTCTTC.

The chain uses TRBV28 and TRBJ2-5; D not resolved. V lost 2 bases to trimming and J lost 2 bases, with 3 bases between them. CDR1 and CDR2 (germline): MDHEN, SYDVKM. The CDR3 is 12 residues long. The CDR3 DNA reads TGTGCCAGCAGTTTACCACAAGAGACCCAGTACTTC. This translates into CASSLPQETQYF.

The chain links TRBV18 to TRBJ1-6; tentatively, D is TRBD1 (6 bases). This CDR3 has 14 amino acids. CDR1 and CDR2 (germline): KGHSH, LQKENI. Trimming pared 4 bases from V and 7 bases from J, leaving 11 bases between. CDR3 residues: CASSQQGDNSPLHF. CDR3 nucleotides: TGTGCCAGCTCACAACAGGGTGACAATTCACCCCTCCACTTT.

The J gene is TRBJ2-1, the V gene TRBV2; 8 bases agree with TRBD1. After removal of 6 bases from V and 2 bases from J, the junction contained 15 bases not matched to a gene. This CDR3 is 18 amino acids long. Germline CDR1 SNHLY, CDR2 FYNNEI. CDR3 sequence (DNA): TGTGCCAGCAGGGGGATTCCGGGGCAGGGGGCCCCCTACAATGAGCAGTTCTTC. Residues: CASRGIPGQGAPYNEQFF.

The rearrangement joins TRBV15 to TRBJ2-7, with D maybe TRBD2 (6 bases). V dropped 7 bases and J dropped 6 bases, with 13 bases sitting between them. The germline gives CDR1 LNHNV, CDR2 YYDKDF (reference sequence). This CDR3 region has 12 residues. The CDR3: CATTGETSEQYF. In DNA, the CDR3 is TGTGCCACCACGGGGGAGACGAGCGAGCAGTACTTC.

V is TRBV18 and J is TRBJ2-7, with 7 positions matching TRBD1. The length of the CDR3 is 15 residues. V shed 3 bases and J 2 bases; nucleotides not matched to a gene: 7. The germline V gene encodes CDR1 KGHSH and CDR2 LQKENI. CDR3 nucleotide sequence: TGTGCCAGCTCACCCCGACAGGGAGAAGCCTACGAGCAGTACTTC. It specifies CASSPRQGEAYEQYF. Full variable domain (missing parts from reference TRBV18 and TRBJ2-7): NAGVMQNPRHLVRRRGQEARLRCSPMKGHSHVYWYRQLPEEGLKFMVYLQKENIIDESGMPKERFSAEFPKEGPSILRIQQVVRGDSAAYFCASSPRQGEAYEQYFGPGTRLTVT.

This rearrangement joins TRBV7-2 to TRBJ2-3; D possibly corresponds to TRBD2 (5 bases). In germline, CDR1 is SGHTA, CDR2 FQGNSA. CDR3 length equals 18 residues. V lost 1 base to trimming and J lost 0 bases, with 17 bases between them. The CDR3 here is CASSLVPSGGTSTDTQYF. CDR3 DNA: TGTGCCAGCAGCTTAGTTCCGAGCGGCGGAACTAGCACAGATACGCAGTATTTT.

The genes are TRBV11-2 and TRBJ2-1, with 8 bases lining up with TRBD1. The trim removed 1 base at V and 9 bases at J, leaving 11 bases unmatched. CDR1 and CDR2 (germline): SGHAT, FQNNGV. This CDR3 is 16 amino acids long. CDR3 DNA sequence: TGTGCCAGCAGCTTAGTGACCGGGACAGGTGTTGGTGAGCAGTTCTTC. It codes for CASSLVTGTGVGEQFF.

This sequence joins TRBV5-1 and TRBJ2-1; D is unclear. V was cut by 1 base and J by 3 bases, with 5 bases left in between. The CDR3 has 13 amino acids. The germline V gene has CDR1 SGHRS and CDR2 YFSETQ. CDR3 sequence: CASSLNGYNEQFF. The CDR3 coding sequence is TGCGCCAGCAGCTTGAACGGCTACAATGAGCAGTTCTTC.

The chain links TRBV28 to TRBJ2-5; D not certain. This CDR3 region has 15 residues. Between the trimmed V and J ends, which lost 5 bases and 1 base, there was a span of 14 bases. Germline V lookup: CDR1 MDHEN, CDR2 SYDVKM. The CDR3 region has the DNA TGTGCCAGCAGTGTAACCCAGTCAGTCCAAGAGACCCAGTACTTC. It encodes CASSVTQSVQETQYF. Full variable domain (remainder filled in from reference TRBV28 and TRBJ2-5): DVKVTQSSRYLVKRTGEKVFLECVQDMDHENMFWYRQDPGLGLRLIYFSYDVKMKEKGDIPEGYSVSREKKERFSLILESASTNQTSMYLCASSVTQSVQETQYFGPGTRLLVL.

The chain carries TRBV5-1 and TRBJ2-2; the match to TRBD2 covers 7 bases. Unmatched junction bases numbered 7, after V lost 2 bases and J lost 6 bases. Germline V gene data show CDR1 as SGHRS and CDR2 as YFSETQ. This CDR3 region has 15 residues. Written as DNA, the CDR3 is TGCGCCAGCAGCTTACTAGCGTTGAGTGCCGGGGAGCTGTTTTTT. Its protein product is CASSLLALSAGELFF.

The rearrangement uses TRBV29-1 and TRBJ1-1; tentative D call: TRBD1 (6 bases). V was cut by 7 bases and J by 10 bases, with 22 bases left in between. This CDR3 is built from 13 residues. Looked up from germline, CDR1 is SQVTM and CDR2 is ANQGSEA. CDR3 DNA sequence: TGCAGCGGGTGCTACAGGGTCGGGCAGGTAGCTTTCTTT. Its translation: CSGCYRVGQVAFF.